These T cell receptor beta chains were read from a single sample in a study of blood T cell repertoires in COVID-19. The data were produced by immunoSEQ multiplex PCR, yet TCRdb's version contains in-frame clones alone and is incomplete. Of about 480,000 clones in the sample, approximately 90% are singletons; the top ten hold roughly 1.9%. The sample comprised PBMCs or T cells enriched from blood (not recorded which). These receptors were obtained from a middle-aged woman who had recovered from COVID-19. Each CDR3 is given with its conserved first and last residue. Fields, in order: J gene, V gene, clone size, D gene, CDR3 DNA, CDR3 protein. D genes are given only for firm matches. Size is stated for part of the rows, as once, few or many counts, or as a class when the clone is expanded.

TRBJ2-7 | TRBV15 | . | . | TGTGCCACCAGCAGAGATCAGGGGACCTACGAGCAGTACTTC | CATSRDQGTYEQYF
TRBJ2-1 | TRBV5-4 | . | . | TGTGCCAGCAGCTTGGCGGCGGATTCCTACAATGAGCAGTTCTTC | CASSLAADSYNEQFF
TRBJ2-7 | TRBV4-3 | . | TRBD2 | TGCGCCAGCAGCCGGGATTCCCGGGGGGGGACACACGAGCAGTACTTC | CASSRDSRGGTHEQYF
TRBJ1-1 | TRBV5-1 | . | . | TGCGCCAGCAGCTTGCAGGGGTGGCACACTGAAGCTTTCTTT | CASSLQGWHTEAFF
TRBJ2-7 | TRBV11-2 | few | . | TGTGCCAGCAGCTTAGTGGGGAGGATCTACGAGCAGTACTTC | CASSLVGRIYEQYF
TRBJ1-2 | TRBV23-1 | few | TRBD1 | TGCGCCAGCAGTCACACACGGCCTACAGGGGATGAGGGCTATGGCTACACCTTC | CASSHTRPTGDEGYGYTF
TRBJ2-1 | TRBV7-9 | . | . | TGTGCCAGCAGCTTAGTCTCGGCGGTCGGTGAGCAGTTCTTC | CASSLVSAVGEQFF
TRBJ1-5 | TRBV19 | once | TRBD1 | TGTGCCAGCGCCGAGAGGACAGGCCTCAATCAGCCCCAGCATTTT | CASAERTGLNQPQHF
TRBJ1-4 | TRBV25-1 | . | . | TGTGCCAGCACCACGACAGGATTAGCAACTAATGAAAAACTGTTTTTT | CASTTTGLATNEKLFF
TRBJ2-1 | TRBV24-1 | . | TRBD2 | TGTGCCACCAGTGATCAAAAAGCGGGAAACTACAATGAGCAGTTCTTC | CATSDQKAGNYNEQFF
TRBJ2-7 | TRBV4-2 | once | . | TGTGCCAGCAGCCAAGGCCCAACAGCCATAGAGCAGTACTTC | CASSQGPTAIEQYF
TRBJ2-1 | TRBV7-8 | . | . | TGTGCCAGCAGGGCCATCTTCCCCTCCGAGGAGTTCTTC | CASRAIFPSEEFF
TRBJ1-1 | TRBV7-9 | . | . | TGTGCCAGCAGCCTATTACAGGGTAACCCGGGAGCTTTCTTT | CASSLLQGNPGAFF